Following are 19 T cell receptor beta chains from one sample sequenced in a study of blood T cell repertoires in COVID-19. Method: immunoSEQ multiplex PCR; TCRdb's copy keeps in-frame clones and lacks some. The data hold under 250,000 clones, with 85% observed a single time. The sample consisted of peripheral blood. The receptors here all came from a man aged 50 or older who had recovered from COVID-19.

CDR3 coding DNA: TGTGCCAGCAGTTTATTAGCGGCCGCCTCACTTCATACGCAGTATTTT. This sequence encodes CASSLLAAASLHTQYF. This sequence joins TRBV28 and TRBJ2-3, with D maybe TRBD2 (6 bases). The CDR3 is made up of 16 amino acids. The V and J ends lost 1 base and 7 bases respectively, with 18 bases between them. CDR1 and CDR2 from the germline V gene are MDHEN and SYDVKM.

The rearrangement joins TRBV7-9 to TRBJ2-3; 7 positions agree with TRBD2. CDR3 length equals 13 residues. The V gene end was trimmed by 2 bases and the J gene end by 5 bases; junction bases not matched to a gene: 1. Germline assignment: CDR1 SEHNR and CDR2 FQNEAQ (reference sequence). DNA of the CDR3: TGTGCCAGCAGCTTAACTAGCGAAGATACGCAGTATTTT. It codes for CASSLTSEDTQYF.

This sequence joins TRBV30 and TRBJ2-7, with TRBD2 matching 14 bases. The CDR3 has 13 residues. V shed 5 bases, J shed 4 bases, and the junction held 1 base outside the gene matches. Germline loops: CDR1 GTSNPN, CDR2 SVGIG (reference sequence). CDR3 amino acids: CAWGTSGRYEQYF. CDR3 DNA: TGTGCCTGGGGGACTAGCGGGAGATACGAGCAGTACTTC. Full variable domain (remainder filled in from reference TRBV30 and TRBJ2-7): SQTIHQWPATLVQPVGSPLSLECTVEGTSNPNLYWYRQAAGRGLQLLFYSVGIGQISSEVPQNLSASRPQDRQFILSSKKLLLSDSGFYLCAWGTSGRYEQYFGPGTRLTVT.

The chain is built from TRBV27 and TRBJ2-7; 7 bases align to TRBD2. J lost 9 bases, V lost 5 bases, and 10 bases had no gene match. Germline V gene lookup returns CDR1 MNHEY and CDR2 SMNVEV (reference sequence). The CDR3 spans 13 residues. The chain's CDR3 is CASSPLGGVGQYF. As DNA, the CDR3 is TGTGCCAGCAGTCCGCTGGGAGGGGTCGGGCAGTACTTC.

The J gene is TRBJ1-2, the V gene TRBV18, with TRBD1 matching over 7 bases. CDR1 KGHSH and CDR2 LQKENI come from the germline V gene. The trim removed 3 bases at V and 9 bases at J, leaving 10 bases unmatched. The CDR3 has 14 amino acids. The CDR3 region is CASSPGQTYGSYTF. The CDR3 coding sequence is TGTGCCAGCTCACCGGGACAGACGTATGGTAGCTACACCTTC.

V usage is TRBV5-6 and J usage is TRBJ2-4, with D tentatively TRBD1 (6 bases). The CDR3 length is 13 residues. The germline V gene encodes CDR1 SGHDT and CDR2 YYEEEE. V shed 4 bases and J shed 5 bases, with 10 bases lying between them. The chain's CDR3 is CASSLGQQNIQYF. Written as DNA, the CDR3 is TGTGCCAGCAGCCTCGGACAGCAAAACATTCAGTACTTC.

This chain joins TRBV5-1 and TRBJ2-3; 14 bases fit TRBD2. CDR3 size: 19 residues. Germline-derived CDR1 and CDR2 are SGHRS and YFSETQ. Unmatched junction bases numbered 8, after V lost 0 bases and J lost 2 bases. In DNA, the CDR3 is TGCGCCAGCAGCTTGGGACTAGCGGGAGGGCCGATTACCACAGATACGCAGTATTTT. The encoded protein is CASSLGLAGGPITTDTQYF.

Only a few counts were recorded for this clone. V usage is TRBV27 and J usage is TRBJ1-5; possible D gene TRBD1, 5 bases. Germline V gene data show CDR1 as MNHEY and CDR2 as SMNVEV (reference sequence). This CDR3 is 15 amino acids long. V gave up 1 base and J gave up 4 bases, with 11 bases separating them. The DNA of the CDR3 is TGTGCCAGCAGTTTATTTCGGGGGGAGAATCAGCCCCAGCATTTT. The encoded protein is CASSLFRGENQPQHF.

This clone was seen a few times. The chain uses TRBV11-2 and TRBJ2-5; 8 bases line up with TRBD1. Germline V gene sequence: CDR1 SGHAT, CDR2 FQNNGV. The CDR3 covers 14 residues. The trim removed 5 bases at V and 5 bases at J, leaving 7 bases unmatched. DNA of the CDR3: TGTGCCAGCAGCCCCGGGACAGGTGGGGAGACCCAGTACTTC. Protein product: CASSPGTGGETQYF. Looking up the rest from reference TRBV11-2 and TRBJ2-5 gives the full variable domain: EAGVAQSPRYKIIEKRQSVAFWCNPISGHATLYWYQQILGQGPKLLIQFQNNGVVDDSQLPKDRFSAERLKGVDSTLKIQPAKLEDSAVYLCASSPGTGGETQYFGPGTRLLVL.

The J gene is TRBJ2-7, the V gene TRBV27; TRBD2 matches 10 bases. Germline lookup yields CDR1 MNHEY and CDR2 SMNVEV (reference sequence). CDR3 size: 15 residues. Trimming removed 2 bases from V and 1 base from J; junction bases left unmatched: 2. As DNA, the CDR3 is TGTGCCAGCAGTTTAAGACTAGCGGGTTCCTACGAGCAGTACTTC. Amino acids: CASSLRLAGSYEQYF.

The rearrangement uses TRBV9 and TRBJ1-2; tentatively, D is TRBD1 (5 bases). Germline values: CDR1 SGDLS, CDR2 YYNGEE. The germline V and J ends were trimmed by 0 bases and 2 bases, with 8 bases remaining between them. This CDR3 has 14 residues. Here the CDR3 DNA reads TGTGCCAGCAGCGTAGCAACAGGCAACTATGGCTACACCTTC. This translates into CASSVATGNYGYTF.

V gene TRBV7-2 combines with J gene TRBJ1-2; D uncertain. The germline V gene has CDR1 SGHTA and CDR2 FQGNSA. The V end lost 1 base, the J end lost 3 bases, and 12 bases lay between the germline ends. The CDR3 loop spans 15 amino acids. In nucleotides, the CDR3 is TGTGCCAGCAGCTTAGATTCAGGTGATTACTATGGCTACACCTTC. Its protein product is CASSLDSGDYYGYTF.

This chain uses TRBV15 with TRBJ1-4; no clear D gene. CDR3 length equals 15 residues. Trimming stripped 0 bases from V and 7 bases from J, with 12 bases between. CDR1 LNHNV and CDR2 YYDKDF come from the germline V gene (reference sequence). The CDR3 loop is CATSRDDLAAEKLFF. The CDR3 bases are TGTGCCACCAGCAGAGACGACCTGGCGGCTGAAAAACTGTTTTTT.

The CDR3 here is CASSSKSTGNTEAFF. Written as DNA, the CDR3 is TGTGCCAGCAGCTCAAAATCGACAGGGAACACTGAAGCTTTCTTT. The chain has TRBV7-9 and TRBJ1-1; a weak D match, TRBD1 (6 bases). Trimming took 4 bases from V and 1 from J, leaving 13 bases between them. Looked up from germline, CDR1 is SEHNR and CDR2 is FQNEAQ (reference sequence). The CDR3 spans 15 residues.

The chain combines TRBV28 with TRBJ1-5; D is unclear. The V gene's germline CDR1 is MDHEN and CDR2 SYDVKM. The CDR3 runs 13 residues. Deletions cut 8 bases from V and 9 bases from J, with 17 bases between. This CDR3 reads CASVSDRLRPQHF. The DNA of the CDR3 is TGTGCCAGCGTCAGTGACCGACTGAGGCCCCAGCATTTT.

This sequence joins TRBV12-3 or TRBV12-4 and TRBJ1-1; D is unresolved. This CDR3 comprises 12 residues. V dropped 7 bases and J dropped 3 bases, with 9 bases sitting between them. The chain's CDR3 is CASNLGHTEAFF. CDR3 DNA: TGTGCCAGCAACCTTGGGCACACTGAAGCTTTCTTT.

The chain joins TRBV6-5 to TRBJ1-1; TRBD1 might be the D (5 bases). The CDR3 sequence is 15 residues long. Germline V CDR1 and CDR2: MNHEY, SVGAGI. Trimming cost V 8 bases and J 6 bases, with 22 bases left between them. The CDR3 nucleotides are TGTGCCAGCGCAACCATAGACAGAGAAAACGCTGAAGCTTTCTTT. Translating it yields CASATIDRENAEAFF.

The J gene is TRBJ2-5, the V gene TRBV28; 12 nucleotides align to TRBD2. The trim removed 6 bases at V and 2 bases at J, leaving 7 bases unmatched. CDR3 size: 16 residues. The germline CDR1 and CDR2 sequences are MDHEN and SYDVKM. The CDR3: CASREGLAGRQETQYF. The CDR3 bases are TGTGCCAGCAGGGAAGGACTAGCGGGACGTCAAGAGACCCAGTACTTC. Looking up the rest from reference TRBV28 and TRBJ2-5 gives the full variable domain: DVKVTQSSRYLVKRTGEKVFLECVQDMDHENMFWYRQDPGLGLRLIYFSYDVKMKEKGDIPEGYSVSREKKERFSLILESASTNQTSMYLCASREGLAGRQETQYFGPGTRLLVL.

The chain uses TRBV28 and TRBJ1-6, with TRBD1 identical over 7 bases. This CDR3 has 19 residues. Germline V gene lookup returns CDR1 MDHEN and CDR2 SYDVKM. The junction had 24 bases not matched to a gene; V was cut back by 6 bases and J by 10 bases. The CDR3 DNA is TGTGCCAGCAGCAGAATACAGGGGACGAAAACCCCTCGGAGGTCACCCCTCCACTTT. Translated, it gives CASSRIQGTKTPRRSPLHF.